Shown below are 9 T cell receptor beta chains from a single sample sequenced in a study of T-cell reconstitution after alpha-beta-depleted transplantation in children. Unique molecular identifiers were incorporated when the TCRbeta library was constructed. TCRdb analysed the PCR reads with MiXCR anew, one entry per CDR3 protein. The data show a few hundred thousand distinct CDR3 sequences, 10% to 15% seen once. The source was PBMCs, mostly from graft donor cells, collected 360 days after TCRalphabeta/CD19-depleted stem cell transplant. The source is a male patient younger than 18 who had a stem cell transplant for acute myeloid leukemia, so the T cells may come from the graft donor.

At least ten counts were recorded for this clonotype. The V gene is TRBV28, the J gene TRBJ2-7; 9 nucleotides match TRBD2. This CDR3 comprises 14 residues. The V and J ends lost 3 bases and 5 bases, in that order; junction bases with no gene match: 5. Germline V gives CDR1 MDHEN, CDR2 SYDVKM. The CDR3 sequence: CASSFWREGNEQYF. The CDR3, as DNA: TGTGCCAGCAGTTTCTGGCGGGAGGGGAACGAGCAGTACTTC.

The chain recombines TRBV12-3 or TRBV12-4 with TRBJ1-3, with D perhaps matching TRBD1 (6 bases). The length of the CDR3 is 18 residues. V shed 3 bases and J shed 1 base, with 19 bases lying between them. The CDR3 loop reads CASSFPGQPLLSGNTIYF. The CDR3 DNA follows: TGTGCCAGCAGTTTTCCCGGACAGCCGCTCCTTTCTGGAAACACCATATATTTT.

This clonotype was found a few times. The rearrangement joins TRBV18 to TRBJ2-5, with D possibly TRBD1 on 5 matching bases. This CDR3 contains 14 residues. The germline gives CDR1 KGHSH, CDR2 LQKENI. Between the trimmed V and J ends, which lost 2 bases and 1 base, there was a span of 8 bases. DNA of the CDR3: TGTGCCAGCTCACCAGGACACATCCAAGAGACCCAGTACTTC. Encoded protein: CASSPGHIQETQYF.

The CDR3 nucleotides are TGTGCCAGCAGTGTCCTAGGACAGCAGCTCGCAGATACGCAGTATTTT. It encodes CASSVLGQQLADTQYF. The J gene is TRBJ2-3, the V gene TRBV6-2 or TRBV6-3, with a weak D call TRBD1 (6 bases). Trimming pared 5 bases from V and 4 bases from J, leaving 19 bases between. Per the germline V gene, CDR1 is MNHEY and CDR2 is SVGEGT. There are 16 residues in the CDR3.

V usage is TRBV5-1 and J usage is TRBJ1-2; no clear D. The ends were cut back, 0 bases at V and 2 bases at J, with 11 bases in the middle. The germline V gene encodes CDR1 SGHRS and CDR2 YFSETQ. The CDR3 runs to 15 residues. CDR3 sequence reads: CASSLVSGGNYGYTF. The CDR3 region has the DNA TGCGCCAGCAGCTTGGTATCAGGAGGGAACTATGGCTACACCTTC.

In its sample, this clonotype was seen a few times. V is TRBV7-9 and J is TRBJ2-6, with D hard to call. Trimming cost V 8 bases and J 0 bases, with 8 bases left between them. The length of the CDR3 is 14 residues. Germline CDR1 and CDR2: SEHNR and FQNEAQ (reference sequence). Written as DNA, the CDR3 is TGTGCCAGCTTTGAGTACTCTGGGGCCAACGTCCTGACTTTC. This codes for CASFEYSGANVLTF.

The gene calls are TRBV3-1 and TRBJ2-1; unclear D gene. From germline, CDR1 is LGHDT and CDR2 YNNKEL (reference sequence). The CDR3 loop spans 14 amino acids. Deletions cut 0 bases from V and 5 bases from J, with 8 bases between. The CDR3 nucleotides are TGTGCCAGCAGCCAAGATTTAAGTCACAATGAGCAGTTCTTC. This encodes CASSQDLSHNEQFF.

The rearrangement links TRBV20-1 to TRBJ2-2, with D perhaps TRBD1 (5 bases). The germline V gene has CDR1 DFQATT and CDR2 SNEGSKA (reference sequence). The germline V and J ends were trimmed by 6 bases and 6 bases, with 17 bases remaining between them. This CDR3 region has 14 residues. In DNA, the CDR3 is TGCAGTGCGTTTTCGGCAGGGTGGGCCGGGGAGCTGTTTTTT. Encoded protein: CSAFSAGWAGELFF.

This clonotype was recorded many times. This chain joins TRBV25-1 and TRBJ2-1; 8 bases map to TRBD1. J lost 14 bases, V lost 2 bases, and 11 bases had no gene match. In germline, CDR1 is MGHDK, CDR2 SYGVNS. The CDR3 contains 14 residues. The CDR3 DNA follows: TGTGCCAGCAGTGAAGACAGGGGAGTAATACCTAAGTTCTTC. This encodes CASSEDRGVIPKFF.